The 2 T cell receptor beta chains presented below share a single source sample, sequenced in a study of identical twins (dated by TCRdb to about 2016). Libraries were prepared through 5' RACE. Sequencing took place on an Illumina HiSeq 2000. Using fastp at Q25 and MiXCR, TCRdb reprocessed the public reads and kept productive beta chains. Every CDR3 protein is listed once, alongside the most common genes and DNA of its rows. Present in this sample are around 340,000 distinct CDR3 sequences, roughly an eighth of which were seen just once. The leading ten clones occupy about 7% of the sample. The same data also went into a second study, on yellow fever vaccine responses in identical twins.

Sequenced sample: CD8+ T cells sorted from blood. The origin of the receptors is a woman younger than 30 in good health.

The sample holds a few counts of this clonotype. The V and J genes are TRBV3-1 and TRBJ2-1, with 13 positions matching TRBD2. V dropped 6 bases and J dropped 0; count of bases not matched to a gene: 11. CDR1 is LGHDT, CDR2 YNNKEL, per germline (reference sequence). The CDR3 has 19 residues. The CDR3 spells CASSFGGLAGRSSYNEQFF. As DNA, the CDR3 is TGTGCCAGCAGTTTCGGGGGACTAGCGGGAAGGAGCTCCTACAATGAGCAGTTCTTC.

This clonotype came up a few times. The J gene is TRBJ1-2, the V gene TRBV6-1; 9 positions agree with TRBD1. The CDR3 covers 14 residues. The V gene's germline CDR1 is MNHNS and CDR2 SASEGT. Trimming took 6 bases from V and 2 from J; bases not matched to a gene: 4. The CDR3 loop reads CASRNRGPNYGYTF. The CDR3 bases are TGTGCCAGCAGGAACAGGGGGCCCAACTATGGCTACACCTTC.